The 31 T cell receptor beta chains below were found in one sample sequenced in a study of shared clonotypes between healthy human individuals. Generated by immunoSEQ multiplex PCR, the TCRdb table keeps only in-frame clones and is missing some. The table has about 2.4 million clones, roughly 93% seen once; the top ten hold roughly 0.39%. The sequenced material came from naive CD4+ T cells from PBMCs. Specified subset: CD45RA+ positively selected. Every receptor here comes from a man in his late teens or twenties in good health. Some clones in this sample may be carry-over from other donors' samples.

The chain combines TRBV2 with TRBJ1-5; D is unclear. Per the germline V gene, CDR1 is SNHLY and CDR2 is FYNNEI. The CDR3 extends over 12 amino acids. With 1 base removed from V and 5 bases from J, the gap between germline ends came to 3 bases. The CDR3 region is CASSEDHQPQHF. The CDR3 nucleotides read TGTGCCAGCAGTGAAGACCATCAGCCCCAGCATTTT.

The genes are TRBV28 and TRBJ1-5; TRBD1 agrees at 9 bases. With 7 bases clipped from V and 2 bases from J, the junction kept 6 bases outside the gene matches. The CDR3 contains 15 residues. Germline V CDR1 and CDR2: MDHEN, SYDVKM. CDR3 bases: TGTGCCAGCAACGTACAGGGGGCAGGCAATCAGCCCCAGCATTTT. Protein: CASNVQGAGNQPQHF. Full variable domain (missing parts from reference TRBV28 and TRBJ1-5): DVKVTQSSRYLVKRTGEKVFLECVQDMDHENMFWYRQDPGLGLRLIYFSYDVKMKEKGDIPEGYSVSREKKERFSLILESASTNQTSMYLCASNVQGAGNQPQHFGDGTRLSIL.

The V call is TRBV19, the J call TRBJ2-1; 8 bases line up with TRBD1. This CDR3 is built from 15 residues. Germline CDR1 is LNHDA and CDR2 is SQIVND (reference sequence). V lost 5 bases and J lost 5; bases outside the gene matches: 8. The DNA for the CDR3 is TGTGCCAGTAGTGCCGGACAGGGAAGCAACAATGAGCAGTTCTTC. Its protein product is CASSAGQGSNNEQFF. The entire variable domain, with the rest obtained from reference TRBV19 and TRBJ2-1, is as follows: DGGITQSPKYLFRKEGQNVTLSCEQNLNHDAMYWYRQDPGQGLRLIYYSQIVNDFQKGDIAEGYSVSREKKESFPLTVTSAQKNPTAFYLCASSAGQGSNNEQFFGPGTRLTVL.

This clone was seen a single time. The chain joins TRBV29-1 to TRBJ1-2; unclear D gene. The germline V gene encodes CDR1 SQVTM and CDR2 ANQGSEA. Trimming left V 4 bases short and J 1 base short, with 13 bases between. This CDR3 is 14 amino acids long. This CDR3 reads CSVGQKGFNYGYTF. DNA of the CDR3: TGCAGCGTTGGTCAAAAAGGGTTTAACTATGGCTACACCTTC.

The rearrangement links TRBV11-2 to TRBJ1-6; 7 bases fit TRBD1. The CDR3 loop spans 15 amino acids. Germline V gene lookup returns CDR1 SGHAT and CDR2 FQNNGV. Trimming took 1 base from V and 9 from J; bases not matched to a gene: 6. The CDR3 DNA follows: TGTGCCAGCAGCTTAGGGCCCAGGGGGAGTTCACCCCTCCACTTT. It yields the protein CASSLGPRGSSPLHF.

CDR3 in DNA: TGTGCCAGCAGCTTGGGACGGGGGGCCCTCTCCTACAATGAGCAGTTCTTC. This sequence encodes CASSLGRGALSYNEQFF. The chain is built from TRBV5-5 and TRBJ2-1; tentative D call: TRBD2 (7 bases). This CDR3 is 17 amino acids long. The germline V gene encodes CDR1 SGHKS and CDR2 YYEKEE (reference sequence). V was trimmed by 0 bases and J by 0 bases, leaving 13 bases between them.

This clone was observed a single time. The chain couples TRBV5-5 to TRBJ2-7; D uncertain. The CDR3 spans 12 residues. Trimming pared 4 bases from V and 3 bases from J, leaving 8 bases between. Germline CDR1 reads SGHKS; CDR2 reads YYEKEE (reference sequence). This CDR3 is CASSPEIYEQYF. The CDR3 bases are TGTGCCAGCAGCCCAGAAATCTACGAGCAGTACTTC.

This rearrangement joins TRBV5-1 to TRBJ2-1; no firm D call. Trimming shortened V by 5 bases and J by 6 bases, and 21 bases separated the two germline ends. CDR1 is SGHRS, CDR2 YFSETQ, per germline. The CDR3 sequence is 16 residues long. The CDR3 DNA follows: TGCGCCAGCAGAAAAGTCACATCCCAGATGGCCAATGAGCAGTTCTTC. Translated: CASRKVTSQMANEQFF.

Worth noting for this clone: Different DNA sequences within this sample yield the same CDR3. The chain is built from TRBV28 and TRBJ2-7; 7 positions agree with TRBD1. Germline CDR1 and CDR2: MDHEN and SYDVKM. V was pared by 5 bases and J by 2 bases, with 6 bases of the junction left unmatched. CDR3 length: 14 residues. The CDR3 sequence is CASSPGTVPYEQYF. The CDR3, as DNA: TGTGCCAGCAGTCCAGGGACAGTGCCCTACGAGCAGTACTTC.

The chain links TRBV29-1 to TRBJ2-1; TRBD2 matches 12 bases. V shed 4 bases, J shed 6 bases, and the junction held 7 bases outside the gene matches. Germline CDR1 is SQVTM and CDR2 is ANQGSEA. The CDR3 is made up of 15 amino acids. For the CDR3, the DNA is TGCAGCGTTGCCCCGGGACTAGCGGGTATCAATGAGCAGTTCTTC. Its translation: CSVAPGLAGINEQFF.

The chain combines TRBV5-1 with TRBJ2-3; TRBD2 aligns across 12 bases. The J segment lost 5 bases and the V segment lost 4 bases, leaving 8 bases of the junction unmatched. Per the germline V gene, CDR1 is SGHRS and CDR2 is YFSETQ. This CDR3 has 16 amino acids. CDR3: CASSQGGTSGLDTQYF. For the CDR3, the DNA is TGCGCCAGCAGCCAGGGAGGGACTAGCGGGCTAGATACGCAGTATTTT.

The chain combines TRBV4-3 with TRBJ2-6, with 7 bases that match TRBD2. The germline gives CDR1 LGHNA, CDR2 YSLEER. Trimming removed 4 bases from V and 0 bases from J; junction bases left unmatched: 12. This CDR3 is built from 19 residues. The DNA of the CDR3 is TGCGCCAGCAGCCCCGACCGGGACTACGCCCCCTCTGGGGCCAACGTCCTGACTTTC. It yields the protein CASSPDRDYAPSGANVLTF.

Of note for this clone: A read error may produce the germline difference seen at one junction end. V is TRBV7-9 and J is TRBJ2-5, with 10 bases that match TRBD1. Germline values: CDR1 SEHNR, CDR2 FQNEAQ (reference sequence). The CDR3 length is 16 residues. The CDR3 here is CASSIGDRGRKETRYF. CDR3 nucleotides: TGTGCCAGCAGCATTGGGGACAGGGGCCGGAAGGAGACCCGGTACTTC.

The rearrangement joins TRBV6-6 to TRBJ1-6; the D gene is possibly TRBD1 (5 bases). In germline, CDR1 is MNHNY, CDR2 SVGAGI (reference sequence). Trimming removed 8 bases from V and 8 bases from J, with 19 bases in between. The CDR3 runs to 15 residues. The CDR3 sequence: CASGRGPRRDSPLHF. The CDR3 nucleotides read TGTGCCAGCGGGCGGGGCCCTCGTCGGGATTCACCCCTCCACTTT.

V and J are TRBV29-1 and TRBJ2-2, with D hard to call. Germline V CDR1 and CDR2: SQVTM, ANQGSEA. Trimming stripped 5 bases from V and 4 bases from J, with 14 bases between. The CDR3 has 14 residues. The CDR3 is CSVSSERGTGELFF. As DNA, the CDR3 is TGCAGCGTTAGTTCAGAAAGAGGCACCGGGGAGCTGTTTTTT.

The chain carries TRBV7-2 and TRBJ2-2; the D gene is possibly TRBD2 (5 bases). V dropped 1 base and J dropped 1 base, with 7 bases sitting between them. This CDR3 is built from 15 residues. Per the germline V gene, CDR1 is SGHTA and CDR2 is FQGNSA. This CDR3 is CASSLGAGNTGELFF. The DNA for the CDR3 is TGTGCCAGCAGCTTAGGGGCGGGGAACACCGGGGAGCTGTTTTTT. The variable domain in full, completed from reference TRBV7-2 and TRBJ2-2, reads GAGVSQSPSNKVTEKGKDVELRCDPISGHTALYWYRQSLGQGLEFLIYFQGNSAPDKSGLPSDRFSAERTGGSVSTLTIQRTQQEDSAVYLCASSLGAGNTGELFFGEGSRLTVL.

The chain couples TRBV4-3 to TRBJ2-7; weak D call: TRBD2 (6 bases). Trimming took off 0 bases at V and 0 bases at J, with 9 bases between the two ends. The CDR3 totals 15 residues. CDR1 is LGHNA and CDR2 is YSLEER in the germline V gene. The DNA of the CDR3 is TGCGCCAGCAGCCAAGACCGGACTAACTCCTACGAGCAGTACTTC. This codes for CASSQDRTNSYEQYF.

This chain links TRBV28 with TRBJ1-1, with no clear D. This CDR3 is 13 amino acids long. CDR1 is MDHEN, CDR2 SYDVKM, per germline. Trimming removed 4 bases at V and 11 bases at J, with 17 bases between. In DNA form, the CDR3 reads TGTGCCAGCAGTTCACCAATGACCCTGAGGGCTTTCTTT. Protein sequence: CASSSPMTLRAFF.

This clone appeared a single time. The V gene is TRBV7-8, the J gene TRBJ2-2; 10 nucleotides match TRBD2. Trimming at V came to 1 base and at J to 3 bases, leaving 20 bases not matched to a gene. The CDR3 loop spans 22 amino acids. Germline V gene lookup returns CDR1 SGHVS and CDR2 FQNEAQ. This CDR3 is CASSLGGRQIASGSLYTGELFF. The CDR3 DNA reads as TGTGCCAGCAGCTTAGGTGGGCGGCAGATTGCTAGCGGGAGTTTGTACACCGGGGAGCTGTTTTTT.

The J gene is TRBJ2-7, the V gene TRBV30; 7 bases match TRBD2. The CDR3 runs 14 residues. CDR1 is GTSNPN, CDR2 SVGIG, per germline (reference sequence). Trimming at V came to 2 bases and at J to 5 bases, leaving 9 bases not matched to a gene. CDR3 amino acids: CAWSLGRAPDEQYF. CDR3 DNA: TGTGCCTGGAGTTTGGGGAGGGCCCCGGACGAGCAGTACTTC.

The genes are TRBV28 and TRBJ1-2; 8 bases align to TRBD1. Germline values: CDR1 MDHEN, CDR2 SYDVKM. This CDR3 is built from 15 residues. Unmatched junction bases numbered 14, after V lost 6 bases and J lost 8 bases. The CDR3 DNA follows: TGTGCCAGCAGCCAACCGCAGGGGGCTTTGGAGGGCTACACCTTC. Translated, it gives CASSQPQGALEGYTF.

The chain joins TRBV2 to TRBJ2-7; 14 positions agree with TRBD2. The germline CDR1 and CDR2 sequences are SNHLY and FYNNEI. The CDR3 contains 15 residues. The J segment lost 3 bases and the V segment lost 3 bases, leaving 1 base of the junction unmatched. DNA for the CDR3: TGTGCCAGCAGTGAGGGACTAGCGGGAGTCTACGAGCAGTACTTC. Encoded protein: CASSEGLAGVYEQYF.

As for this clone: This CDR3 is also generated by other DNA sequences in the sample. V gene TRBV28 combines with J gene TRBJ1-2, with unresolved D. The CDR3 is 10 amino acids. Germline V gives CDR1 MDHEN, CDR2 SYDVKM. Trimming shortened V by 4 bases and J by 6 bases, and 3 bases separated the two germline ends. CDR3 coding DNA: TGTGCCAGCAGTTCCGATGGCTACACCTTC. Translated, it gives CASSSDGYTF.

Regarding this clone: The same CDR3 can be traced to other DNA sequences in this sample. V and J are TRBV28 and TRBJ2-7, with TRBD1 identical over 11 bases. The V segment lost 5 bases and the J segment 2 bases; nucleotides outside the gene matches: 5. Germline V lookup: CDR1 MDHEN, CDR2 SYDVKM. The length of the CDR3 is 15 residues. The CDR3, as DNA: TGTGCCAGCAGTCCTCCGGGACAGGGGGCCTACGAGCAGTACTTC. It specifies CASSPPGQGAYEQYF.

The genes are TRBV18 and TRBJ2-7, with 11 bases matching TRBD1. The CDR3 has 16 amino acids. J lost 3 bases, V lost 3 bases, and 7 bases had no gene match. From germline, CDR1 is KGHSH and CDR2 LQKENI. In DNA form, the CDR3 reads TGTGCCAGCTCACCCCTCACGGGACAGGGGGACTACGAGCAGTACTTC. Its protein product is CASSPLTGQGDYEQYF.

The chain couples TRBV27 to TRBJ2-3; D remains ambiguous. Looked up from germline, CDR1 is MNHEY and CDR2 is SMNVEV (reference sequence). This CDR3 spans 15 amino acids. The V and J ends lost 5 bases and 4 bases respectively, with 16 bases between them. The CDR3 is CASSPRATAADTQYF. CDR3 sequence (DNA): TGTGCCAGCAGTCCTCGGGCCACAGCTGCAGATACGCAGTATTTT.

The chain employs TRBV28 and TRBJ2-4, with D perhaps matching TRBD1 (7 bases). The CDR3 has 15 amino acids. Trimming removed 8 bases at V and 0 bases at J, with 14 bases between. Germline assignment: CDR1 MDHEN and CDR2 SYDVKM. The chain's CDR3 is CASFRRGRAKNIQYF. The CDR3 coding sequence is TGTGCCAGCTTTCGGAGGGGGCGAGCCAAAAACATTCAGTACTTC. The full variable domain, completed using reference TRBV28 and TRBJ2-4, is DVKVTQSSRYLVKRTGEKVFLECVQDMDHENMFWYRQDPGLGLRLIYFSYDVKMKEKGDIPEGYSVSREKKERFSLILESASTNQTSMYLCASFRRGRAKNIQYFGAGTRLSVL.

J is TRBJ1-2 and V is TRBV6-4; no definite D call. CDR1 is MRHNA and CDR2 is SNTAGT in the germline V gene. The CDR3 sequence is 14 residues long. Trimming shortened V by 2 bases and J by 7 bases, and 14 bases separated the two germline ends. CDR3 sequence reads: CASSDGPGVGGYTF. The CDR3 coding sequence is TGTGCCAGCAGTGACGGGCCAGGCGTCGGTGGCTACACCTTC.

The chain is built from TRBV18 and TRBJ1-3; 8 nucleotides align to TRBD1. V was pared by 3 bases and J by 4 bases, with 8 bases of the junction left unmatched. The germline V gene has CDR1 KGHSH and CDR2 LQKENI. CDR3 length equals 16 residues. CDR3 amino acids: CASSPDRDPTGNTIYF. CDR3 in DNA: TGTGCCAGCTCACCGGACAGGGATCCGACCGGAAACACCATATATTTT. Looking up the rest from reference TRBV18 and TRBJ1-3 gives the full variable domain: NAGVMQNPRHLVRRRGQEARLRCSPMKGHSHVYWYRQLPEEGLKFMVYLQKENIIDESGMPKERFSAEFPKEGPSILRIQQVVRGDSAAYFCASSPDRDPTGNTIYFGEGSWLTVV.

V is TRBV28 and J is TRBJ2-1, with unresolved D. Germline values: CDR1 MDHEN, CDR2 SYDVKM. Trimming took off 5 bases at V and 5 bases at J, with 13 bases between the two ends. This CDR3 has 14 amino acids. CDR3 sequence reads: CASSPQTGHNEQFF. The CDR3 DNA is TGTGCCAGCAGTCCCCAAACGGGTCACAATGAGCAGTTCTTC.

V is TRBV19 and J is TRBJ1-5, with TRBD1 identical over 7 bases. The CDR3 is 13 amino acids. Unmatched junction bases numbered 5, after V lost 9 bases and J lost 3 bases. CDR1 LNHDA and CDR2 SQIVND come from the germline V gene (reference sequence). CDR3 DNA: TGTGCCAGCAGGGACAGCCTCAATCAGCCCCAGCATTTT. This encodes CASRDSLNQPQHF.